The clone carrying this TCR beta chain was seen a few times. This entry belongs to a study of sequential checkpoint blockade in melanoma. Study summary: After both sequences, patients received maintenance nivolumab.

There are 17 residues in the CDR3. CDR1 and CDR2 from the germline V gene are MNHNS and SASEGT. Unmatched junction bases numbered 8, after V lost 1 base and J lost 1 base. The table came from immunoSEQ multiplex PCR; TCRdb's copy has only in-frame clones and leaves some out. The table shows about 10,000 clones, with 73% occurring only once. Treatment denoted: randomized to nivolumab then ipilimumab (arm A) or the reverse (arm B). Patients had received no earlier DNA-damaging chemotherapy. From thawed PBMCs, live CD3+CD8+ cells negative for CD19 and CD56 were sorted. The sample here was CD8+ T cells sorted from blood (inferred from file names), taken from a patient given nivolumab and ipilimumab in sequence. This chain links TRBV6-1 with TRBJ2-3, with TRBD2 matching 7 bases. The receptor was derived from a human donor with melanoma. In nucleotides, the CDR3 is TGTGCCAGCAGTGAAGTGATGGGGGGGGGAGGCACAGATACGCAGTATTTT. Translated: CASSEVMGGGGTDTQYF.